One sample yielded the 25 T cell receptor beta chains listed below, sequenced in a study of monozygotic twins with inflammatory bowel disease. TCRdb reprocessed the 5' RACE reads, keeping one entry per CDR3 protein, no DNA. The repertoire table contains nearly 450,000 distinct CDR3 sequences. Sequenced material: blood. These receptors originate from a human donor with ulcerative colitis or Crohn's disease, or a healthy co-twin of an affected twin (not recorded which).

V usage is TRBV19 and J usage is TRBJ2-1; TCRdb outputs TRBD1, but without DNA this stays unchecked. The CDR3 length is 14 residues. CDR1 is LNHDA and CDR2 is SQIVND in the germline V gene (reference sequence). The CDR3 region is CASSTPDRGNEQFF.

CDR3 protein: CASSPRTTGGIGYTF. The rearrangement joins TRBV14 to TRBJ1-2; checking the TCRdb D call of TRBD1 is not possible without DNA. This CDR3 region has 15 residues. Germline values: CDR1 SGHDN, CDR2 FVKESK.

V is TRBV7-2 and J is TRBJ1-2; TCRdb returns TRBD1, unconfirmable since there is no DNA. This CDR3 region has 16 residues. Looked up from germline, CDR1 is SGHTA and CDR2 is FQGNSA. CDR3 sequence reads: CASSLRDRGLSNGYTF.

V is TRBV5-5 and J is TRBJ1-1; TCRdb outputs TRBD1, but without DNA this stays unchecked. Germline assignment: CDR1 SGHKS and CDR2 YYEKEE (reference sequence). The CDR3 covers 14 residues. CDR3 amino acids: CASSFTGTDTEAFF.

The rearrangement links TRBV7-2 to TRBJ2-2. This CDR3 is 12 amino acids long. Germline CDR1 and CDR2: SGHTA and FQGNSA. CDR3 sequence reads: CASSFFSGELFF.

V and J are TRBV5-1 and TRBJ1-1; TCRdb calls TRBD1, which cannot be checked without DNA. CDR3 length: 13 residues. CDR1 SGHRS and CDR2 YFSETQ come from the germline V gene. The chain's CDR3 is CASSRTGTTEAFF.

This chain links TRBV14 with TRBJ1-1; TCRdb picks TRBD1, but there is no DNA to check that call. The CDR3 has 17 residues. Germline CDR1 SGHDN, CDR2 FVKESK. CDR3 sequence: CASSQWTGNTMNTEAFF.

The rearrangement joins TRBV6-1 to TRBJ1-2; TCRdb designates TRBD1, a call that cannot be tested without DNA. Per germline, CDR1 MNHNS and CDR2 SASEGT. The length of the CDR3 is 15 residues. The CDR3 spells CASLGTGSIGYGYTF.

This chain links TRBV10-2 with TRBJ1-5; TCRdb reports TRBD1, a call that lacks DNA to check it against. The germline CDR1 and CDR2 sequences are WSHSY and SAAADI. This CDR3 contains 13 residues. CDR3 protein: CASAGNGNQPQHF.

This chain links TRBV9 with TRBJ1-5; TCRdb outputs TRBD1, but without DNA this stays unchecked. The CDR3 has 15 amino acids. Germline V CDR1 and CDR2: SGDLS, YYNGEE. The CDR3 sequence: CASSPPGCSNQPQHF.

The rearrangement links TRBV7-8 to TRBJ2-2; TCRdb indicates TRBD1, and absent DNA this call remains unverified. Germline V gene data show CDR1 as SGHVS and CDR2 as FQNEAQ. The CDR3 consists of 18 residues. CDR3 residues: CASSRYLAGSPNTGELFF.

The CDR3: CASSLGTSLYEQYF. The V call is TRBV5-1, the J call TRBJ2-7; there is no DNA to check the TCRdb D call of TRBD2. CDR1 and CDR2 (germline): SGHRS, YFSETQ. This CDR3 has 14 amino acids.

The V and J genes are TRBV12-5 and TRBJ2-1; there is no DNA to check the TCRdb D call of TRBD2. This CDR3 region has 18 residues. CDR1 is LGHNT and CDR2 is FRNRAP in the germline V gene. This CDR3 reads CASGSTGTSGRNLNEQFF.

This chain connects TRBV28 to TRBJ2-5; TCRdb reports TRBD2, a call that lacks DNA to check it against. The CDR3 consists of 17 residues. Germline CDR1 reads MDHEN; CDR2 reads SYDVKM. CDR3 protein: CASSSPSRGNTKKDQYF.

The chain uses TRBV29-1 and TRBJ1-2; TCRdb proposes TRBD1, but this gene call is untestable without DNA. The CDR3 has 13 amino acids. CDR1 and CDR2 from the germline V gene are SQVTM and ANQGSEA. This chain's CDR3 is CSVEKDRAYGYTF.

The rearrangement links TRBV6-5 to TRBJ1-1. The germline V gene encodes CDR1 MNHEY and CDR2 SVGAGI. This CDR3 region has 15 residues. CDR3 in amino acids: CASSYTTNMNTEAFF.

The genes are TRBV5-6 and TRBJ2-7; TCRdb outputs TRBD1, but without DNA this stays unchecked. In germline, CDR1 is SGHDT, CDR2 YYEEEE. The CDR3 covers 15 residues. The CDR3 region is CASSRGTGPSYEQYF.

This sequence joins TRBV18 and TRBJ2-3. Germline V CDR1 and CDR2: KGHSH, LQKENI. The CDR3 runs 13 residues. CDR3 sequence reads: CASSPGMTDTQYF.

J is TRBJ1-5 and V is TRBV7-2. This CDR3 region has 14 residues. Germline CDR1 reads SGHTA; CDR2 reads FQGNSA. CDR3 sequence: CASSFADGNQPQHF.

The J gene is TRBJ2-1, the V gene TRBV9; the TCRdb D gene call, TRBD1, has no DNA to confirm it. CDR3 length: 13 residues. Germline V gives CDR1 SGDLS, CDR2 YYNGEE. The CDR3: CASSAPPYNEQFF.

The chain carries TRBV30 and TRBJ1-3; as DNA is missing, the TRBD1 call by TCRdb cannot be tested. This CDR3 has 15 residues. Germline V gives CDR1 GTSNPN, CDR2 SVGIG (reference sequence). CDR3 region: CAWKTGLVTGNTIYF.

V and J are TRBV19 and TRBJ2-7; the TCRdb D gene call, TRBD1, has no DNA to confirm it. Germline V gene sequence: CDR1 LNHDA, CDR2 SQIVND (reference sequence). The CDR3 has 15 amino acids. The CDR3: CASSIAGTGMAEQYF. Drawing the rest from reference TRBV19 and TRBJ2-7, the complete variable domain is DGGITQSPKYLFRKEGQNVTLSCEQNLNHDAMYWYRQDPGQGLRLIYYSQIVNDFQKGDIAEGYSVSREKKESFPLTVTSAQKNPTAFYLCASSIAGTGMAEQYFGPGTRLTVT.

The chain's CDR3 is CASSQERAGTEAFF. This chain joins TRBV4-1 and TRBJ1-1; TCRdb's D gene call, TRBD1, goes unchecked for lack of DNA. The CDR3 runs to 14 residues. CDR1 is MGHRA, CDR2 YSYEKL, per germline.

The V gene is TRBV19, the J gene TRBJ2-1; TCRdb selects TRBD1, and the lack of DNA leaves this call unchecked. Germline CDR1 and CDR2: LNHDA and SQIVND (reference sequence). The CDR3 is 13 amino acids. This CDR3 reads CASSTLQVYEQFF.

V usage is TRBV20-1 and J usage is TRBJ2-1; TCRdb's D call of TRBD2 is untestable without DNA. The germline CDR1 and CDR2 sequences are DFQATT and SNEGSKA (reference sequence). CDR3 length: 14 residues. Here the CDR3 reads CSASGSGYNNEQFF.